This paragraph covers one TCR beta chain sequence. Antigen unknown. One entry per CDR3 protein results from TCRdb running MiXCR on the 5' RACE reads. This sample has roughly 350,000 distinct CDR3 sequences, with under 8.5% found just once. The data are from a study of CD8 T cells in ankylosing spondylitis. Study-wide results and caveats: In reactive arthritis synovial fluid and blood, some motif variants had been reported before. The authors reported significant enrichment of disease-linked clones in matched ankylosing spondylitis synovial fluid. A TCR beta motif of fewer than ten highly homologous variants seemed to mark ankylosing spondylitis blood.

This CDR3 is built from 14 residues. V shed 5 bases, J shed 1 base, and the junction held 7 bases outside the gene matches. Per germline, CDR1 DFQATT and CDR2 SNEGSKA (reference sequence). Sequenced sample: blood, either unsorted or a sorted T cell fraction (not recorded which). The gene calls are TRBV20-1 and TRBJ1-1; 7 bases are shared with TRBD1. This sequence was found in a male donor with ankylosing spondylitis. CDR3 protein: CSAQQHRGNTEAFF. The CDR3 DNA is TGCAGTGCTCAACAACACAGGGGGAACACTGAAGCTTTCTTT.